A single sample is the source of the 17 T cell receptor beta chains below, sequenced in a study of T cell changes during pregnancy in multiple sclerosis. Sequenced by immunoSEQ multiplex PCR; TCRdb stores in-frame clones only, minus some. The data show around 46,000 clones, 80% to 90% seen once. Sequences were derived from CD8+ T cells from peripheral blood mononuclear cells, sampled in the second trimester of pregnancy. These receptors originate from a female donor with multiple sclerosis, enrolled in a pregnancy study.

V usage is TRBV11-2 and J usage is TRBJ1-1, with D uncertain. Per the germline V gene, CDR1 is SGHAT and CDR2 is FQNNGV. The germline V and J ends were trimmed by 5 bases and 3 bases, with 10 bases remaining between them. This CDR3 region has 13 residues. The CDR3 spells CASSQTWDTEAFF. The CDR3, as DNA: TGTGCCAGCAGCCAGACTTGGGACACTGAAGCTTTCTTT.

This rearrangement joins TRBV14 to TRBJ2-2, with TRBD2 as a possible D gene (7 bases). Germline V gives CDR1 SGHDN, CDR2 FVKESK. This CDR3 has 16 amino acids. V lost 2 bases, J lost 6 bases, and 16 bases lay in between. This chain's CDR3 is CASSQFYGGQSGELFF. In DNA form, the CDR3 reads TGTGCCAGCAGCCAATTTTACGGGGGGCAATCCGGGGAGCTGTTTTTT.

This chain uses TRBV4-1 with TRBJ1-6, with D unclear. Looked up from germline, CDR1 is MGHRA and CDR2 is YSYEKL. This CDR3 has 13 amino acids. The ends were cut back, 0 bases at V and 10 bases at J, with 7 bases in the middle. For the CDR3, the DNA is TGCGCCAGCAGCCAAGAACGGAGCTCACCCCTCCACTTT. Translating it yields CASSQERSSPLHF.

CDR3 in amino acids: CASSWGLAGGTDTQYF. CDR3 nucleotide sequence: TGTGCCAGCAGCTGGGGACTAGCGGGGGGCACAGATACGCAGTATTTT. The rearrangement links TRBV13 to TRBJ2-3; TRBD2 matches 14 bases. The CDR3 spans 16 residues. J gave up 1 base and V 4 bases, and 1 base lay outside the gene matches. Germline values: CDR1 PRHDT, CDR2 FYEKMQ (reference sequence).

CDR3 loop: CASSQISSGGYPSQETQYF. The CDR3 DNA reads as TGTGCCAGCAGCCAAATTTCTAGCGGGGGCTACCCCTCCCAAGAGACCCAGTACTTC. The chain employs TRBV4-2 and TRBJ2-5; the match to TRBD2 covers 10 bases. After removal of 2 bases from V and 1 base from J, the junction contained 13 bases not matched to a gene. CDR1 and CDR2 from the germline V gene are LGHNA and YNFKEQ. The CDR3 spans 19 residues.

V gene TRBV9 combines with J gene TRBJ2-2, with 7 bases that match TRBD1. CDR3 size: 14 residues. Looked up from germline, CDR1 is SGDLS and CDR2 is YYNGEE. Losses at the gene ends were 0 bases for V and 6 bases for J; bases not matched to a gene: 2. CDR3 amino acids: CASSVVTGAGELFF. The CDR3 coding sequence is TGTGCCAGCAGCGTAGTCACAGGGGCCGGGGAGCTGTTTTTT.

The chain recombines TRBV19 with TRBJ1-1; no definite D call. Trimming removed 3 bases at V and 1 base at J, with 12 bases between. The CDR3 runs to 15 residues. Germline values: CDR1 LNHDA, CDR2 SQIVND (reference sequence). The CDR3 protein is CASSIFGLKNTEAFF. The CDR3 region has the DNA TGTGCCAGTAGTATTTTCGGGTTAAAGAACACTGAAGCTTTCTTT.

This chain uses TRBV5-6 with TRBJ2-1; 11 bases map to TRBD1. This CDR3 region has 15 residues. V shed 3 bases, J shed 10 bases, and the junction held 9 bases outside the gene matches. Germline CDR1 is SGHDT and CDR2 is YYEEEE. Written as DNA, the CDR3 is TGTGCCAGCAGCTGGGGGACAGGGGGGCACCAGGAGCAGTTCTTC. It codes for CASSWGTGGHQEQFF.

J is TRBJ2-1 and V is TRBV6-5; 7 bases are shared with TRBD2. CDR3 length: 16 amino acids. Looked up from germline, CDR1 is MNHEY and CDR2 is SVGAGI. V shed 0 bases, J shed 4 bases, and the junction held 6 bases outside the gene matches. The CDR3 is CASSYSPAGYYNEQFF. The CDR3 nucleotides are TGTGCCAGCAGTTACTCACCAGCGGGGTATTACAATGAGCAGTTCTTC.

V is TRBV7-8 and J is TRBJ2-5; tentatively, D is TRBD2 (6 bases). Per the germline V gene, CDR1 is SGHVS and CDR2 is FQNEAQ. Trimming took 1 base from V and 4 from J, leaving 13 bases between them. The CDR3 runs 15 residues. CDR3 region: CASSLVGGNLETQYF. CDR3 nucleotides: TGTGCCAGCAGCTTAGTTGGGGGGAATTTAGAGACCCAGTACTTC.

The chain has TRBV13 and TRBJ2-2, with D perhaps matching TRBD2 (5 bases). The V gene lost 5 bases and the J gene lost 0 bases, with 13 bases spanning the gap. Germline V lookup: CDR1 PRHDT, CDR2 FYEKMQ (reference sequence). This CDR3 is built from 16 residues. CDR3 coding DNA: TGTGCCAGCAGCGGCGGGCCTTGGGCGAACACCGGGGAGCTGTTTTTT. Its protein product is CASSGGPWANTGELFF.

As for this clone: This specimen includes other DNA sequences encoding the same CDR3. The rearrangement uses TRBV5-6 and TRBJ1-1; D is unclear. With 0 bases removed from V and 6 bases from J, the gap between germline ends came to 6 bases. This CDR3 contains 12 residues. CDR1 is SGHDT, CDR2 YYEEEE, per germline. The CDR3 DNA sequence: TGTGCCAGCAGCTTGGCAGTTTCTGAAGCTTTCTTT. Protein sequence: CASSLAVSEAFF.

In its sample, this clone was seen once. The chain is built from TRBV5-4 and TRBJ1-4, with D uncertain. CDR1 SGHNT and CDR2 YYREEE come from the germline V gene (reference sequence). Trimming took off 0 bases at V and 0 bases at J, with 6 bases between the two ends. CDR3 length equals 15 residues. CDR3 in amino acids: CASSLEPATNEKLFF. In nucleotides, the CDR3 is TGTGCCAGCAGCTTGGAGCCTGCAACTAATGAAAAACTGTTTTTT.

The gene calls are TRBV27 and TRBJ2-7; 9 positions match TRBD2. CDR1 is MNHEY, CDR2 SMNVEV, per germline (reference sequence). The CDR3 is 15 residues long. The trim removed 10 bases at V and 12 bases at J, leaving 22 bases unmatched. CDR3 amino acids: CATLDLSGRRDSRYF. Written as DNA, the CDR3 is TGTGCCACCCTTGACCTCAGCGGGAGGAGAGACTCTCGGTACTTC.

The rearrangement links TRBV6-5 to TRBJ1-1; D possibly corresponds to TRBD1 (5 bases). CDR1 MNHEY and CDR2 SVGAGI come from the germline V gene. Between the trimmed V and J ends, which lost 0 bases and 3 bases, there was a span of 14 bases. This CDR3 spans 16 amino acids. CDR3 sequence: CASSYSTQGRDTEAFF. The CDR3, as DNA: TGTGCCAGCAGTTACTCGACCCAGGGCCGGGACACTGAAGCTTTCTTT.

As regards this clone: Other DNA sequences in this specimen translate into the identical CDR3. This sequence joins TRBV27 and TRBJ1-2, with TRBD1 matching 8 bases. This CDR3 is built from 13 residues. Germline CDR1 MNHEY, CDR2 SMNVEV (reference sequence). Germline trimming cut 5 bases from V and 5 bases from J; bases unmatched to any gene: 4. This chain's CDR3 is CASSPQGDYGYTF. CDR3 bases: TGTGCCAGCAGTCCACAGGGGGATTATGGCTACACCTTC.

CDR3 sequence: CATSRERQGARKAFF. As DNA, the CDR3 is TGTGCCACCAGCAGAGAACGACAGGGGGCGAGGAAAGCTTTCTTT. The rearrangement joins TRBV15 to TRBJ1-1; 10 bases agree with TRBD1. This CDR3 spans 15 amino acids. The V gene end was trimmed by 0 bases and the J gene end by 9 bases; junction bases not matched to a gene: 7. CDR1 LNHNV and CDR2 YYDKDF come from the germline V gene (reference sequence).